A single sample is the source of the 9 T cell receptor beta chains below, sequenced in a study of blood T cell repertoires in COVID-19. Repertoires were generated with immunoSEQ multiplex PCR, while TCRdb's copy carries only in-frame clones and drops some. The table lists almost 400,000 clones, roughly 90% of them singletons. Sequencing was performed on PBMCs or T cells enriched from blood (not recorded which). The receptors were sampled from a woman in her 30s with acute COVID-19.

The V and J genes are TRBV29-1 and TRBJ1-4; possible D gene TRBD1, 5 bases. Germline assignment: CDR1 SQVTM and CDR2 ANQGSEA. The CDR3 consists of 12 residues. V was pared by 7 bases and J by 5 bases, with 11 bases between. The CDR3: CSALGGNEKLFF. CDR3 DNA: TGCAGCGCCCTCGGGGGAAATGAAAAACTGTTTTTT. Together with reference TRBV29-1 and TRBJ1-4, the CDR3 gives the full variable domain: SAVISQKPSRDICQRGTSLTIQCQVDSQVTMMFWYRQQPGQSLTLIATANQGSEATYESGFVIDKFPISRPNLTFSTLTVSNMSPEDSSIYLCSALGGNEKLFFGSGTQLSVL.

The V call is TRBV5-5, the J call TRBJ1-2; 8 bases are shared with TRBD1. Germline CDR1 and CDR2: SGHKS and YYEKEE (reference sequence). The length of the CDR3 is 14 residues. J was trimmed by 8 bases and V by 4 bases; bases with no gene match: 10. CDR3 in amino acids: CASSGGQGARGYTF. For the CDR3, the DNA is TGTGCCAGCAGCGGGGGTCAGGGGGCGCGCGGCTACACCTTC.

V and J are TRBV19 and TRBJ1-5; 7 positions match TRBD1. From germline, CDR1 is LNHDA and CDR2 SQIVND (reference sequence). With 7 bases clipped from V and 5 bases from J, the junction kept 11 bases outside the gene matches. This CDR3 is 15 amino acids long. CDR3 bases: TGTGCCAGTACCCCAATGGGACAGTACGATCAGCCCCAGCATTTT. Its translation: CASTPMGQYDQPQHF.

This chain uses TRBV6-2 or TRBV6-3 with TRBJ2-2; 9 nucleotides align to TRBD1. Trimming took 4 bases from V and 4 from J; bases not matched to a gene: 7. Per the germline V gene, CDR1 is MNHEY and CDR2 is SVGEGT. The CDR3 runs 16 residues. CDR3 in DNA: TGTGCCAGCAGTTTAGGGACAGGGTCTCGCACCGGGGAGCTGTTTTTT. This encodes CASSLGTGSRTGELFF.

The rearrangement links TRBV3-1 (or the pseudogene TRBV3-2) to TRBJ1-1, with D possibly being TRBD1 (6 bases). The CDR3 sequence is 16 residues long. The ends were cut back, 2 bases at V and 3 bases at J, with 16 bases in the middle. CDR1 and CDR2 (germline): LGHDT, YNNKEL (reference sequence). This CDR3 is CASSQYNRAGDTEAFF. DNA for the CDR3: TGTGCCAGCAGCCAATATAACAGGGCTGGGGACACTGAAGCTTTCTTT.

The chain uses TRBV18 and TRBJ1-4; TRBD1 agrees at 9 bases. V lost 2 bases, J lost 5 bases, and 6 bases stayed unmatched. Germline V gene sequence: CDR1 KGHSH, CDR2 LQKENI. This CDR3 has 16 residues. The CDR3 DNA follows: TGTGCCAGCTCACCAAGGACAGGGGACCTGAATGAAAAACTGTTTTTT. This sequence encodes CASSPRTGDLNEKLFF. Supplemented by reference TRBV18 and TRBJ1-4, the full variable domain reads NAGVMQNPRHLVRRRGQEARLRCSPMKGHSHVYWYRQLPEEGLKFMVYLQKENIIDESGMPKERFSAEFPKEGPSILRIQQVVRGDSAAYFCASSPRTGDLNEKLFFGSGTQLSVL.

This chain connects TRBV11-2 to TRBJ2-7; D might be TRBD1 (5 bases). With 2 bases removed from V and 0 bases from J, the gap between germline ends came to 11 bases. Germline CDR1 reads SGHAT; CDR2 reads FQNNGV. The CDR3 loop spans 15 amino acids. The CDR3 DNA sequence: TGTGCCAGCAGCTTAATACAGGAGTACTCCTACGAGCAGTACTTC. As protein: CASSLIQEYSYEQYF. Drawing the rest from reference TRBV11-2 and TRBJ2-7, the complete variable domain is EAGVAQSPRYKIIEKRQSVAFWCNPISGHATLYWYQQILGQGPKLLIQFQNNGVVDDSQLPKDRFSAERLKGVDSTLKIQPAKLEDSAVYLCASSLIQEYSYEQYFGPGTRLTVT.

This chain uses TRBV19 with TRBJ2-7; tentative D call: TRBD2 (6 bases). The germline CDR1 and CDR2 sequences are LNHDA and SQIVND (reference sequence). The CDR3 totals 16 residues. V lost 4 bases and J 0 bases, leaving 16 bases between the germline ends. CDR3 DNA: TGTGCCAGTAGTAGTAACGGGCGGGGCTCCTCCTACGAGCAGTACTTC. This translates into CASSSNGRGSSYEQYF.

This rearrangement joins TRBV19 to TRBJ2-5; D is perhaps TRBD2 (5 bases). In germline, CDR1 is LNHDA, CDR2 SQIVND (reference sequence). Trimming stripped 5 bases from V and 5 bases from J, with 12 bases between. The CDR3 extends over 13 amino acids. This CDR3 reads CASSPRTLETQYF. For the CDR3, the DNA is TGTGCCAGTAGTCCGCGGACTTTGGAGACCCAGTACTTC.